The 6 T cell receptor beta chains reported below all come from one sample, sequenced in a study of blood T cell repertoires in COVID-19. Libraries were prepared by immunoSEQ multiplex PCR; TCRdb keeps only in-frame clonotypes and omits some of them. Of around 200,000 clones in the sample, roughly 89% were seen once. The sequencing input was PBMCs or T cells enriched from blood (not recorded which). All receptors come from a man aged 18-30 years with acute COVID-19.

The gene calls are TRBV7-6 and TRBJ2-5; 10 bases are a match to TRBD2. Germline lookup yields CDR1 SGHVS and CDR2 FNYEAQ. The V segment lost 5 bases and the J segment 4 bases; nucleotides outside the gene matches: 16. The CDR3 extends over 18 amino acids. Here the CDR3 DNA reads TGTGCCAGCAGCCCTCGGACTAGCGGAAGTCGGTACCGAGAGACCCAGTACTTC. Translated, it gives CASSPRTSGSRYRETQYF.

The rearrangement links TRBV4-1 to TRBJ2-5, with a tentative D call TRBD2 (5 bases). CDR1 is MGHRA, CDR2 YSYEKL, per germline. Trimming removed 0 bases at V and 1 base at J, with 9 bases between. The length of the CDR3 is 15 residues. The CDR3, as DNA: TGCGCCAGCAGCCAAGACGACGGGGTCCAAGAGACCCAGTACTTC. Translation: CASSQDDGVQETQYF.

The chain carries TRBV5-1 and TRBJ2-1; 11 nucleotides line up with TRBD2. CDR3 size: 15 residues. Losses at the gene ends were 3 bases for V and 5 bases for J; bases not matched to a gene: 4. Germline V CDR1 and CDR2: SGHRS, YFSETQ. Written as DNA, the CDR3 is TGCGCCAGCAGCTCCGGGACTAGCGGAGACAATGAGCAGTTCTTC. The encoded protein is CASSSGTSGDNEQFF.

The V and J genes are TRBV7-6 and TRBJ1-1; D is uncertain. This CDR3 is built from 12 residues. V shed 5 bases and J shed 2 bases, with 6 bases lying between them. Looked up from germline, CDR1 is SGHVS and CDR2 is FNYEAQ. CDR3 region: CASSRGNTEAFF. CDR3 DNA: TGTGCCAGCAGCCGGGGTAACACTGAAGCTTTCTTT.

This sequence joins TRBV11-3 and TRBJ2-7; 7 bases agree with TRBD1. CDR3 length: 15 amino acids. Germline V gene sequence: CDR1 SGHNT, CDR2 YENEEA. The junction had 10 bases not matched to a gene; V was cut back by 5 bases and J by 3 bases. The CDR3 DNA sequence: TGTGCCAGCAGCCGAGAGCCGGGACAGATCTACGAGCAGTACTTC. It encodes CASSREPGQIYEQYF. The variable domain in full, completed from reference TRBV11-3 and TRBJ2-7, reads EAGVVQSPRYKIIEKKQPVAFWCNPISGHNTLYWYLQNLGQGPELLIRYENEEAVDDSQLPKDRFSAERLKGVDSTLKIQPAELGDSAVYLCASSREPGQIYEQYFGPGTRLTVT.

The V and J genes are TRBV7-6 and TRBJ1-4, with 8 positions matching TRBD1. Unmatched junction bases numbered 22, after V lost 2 bases and J lost 2 bases. The CDR3 covers 22 residues. CDR1 is SGHVS, CDR2 FNYEAQ, per germline. The CDR3 DNA is TGTGCCAGCAGCTTACCGGGTCAGGGGGCGCATGAAGGTCCGAGCACTAATGAAAAACTGTTTTTT. As protein: CASSLPGQGAHEGPSTNEKLFF.